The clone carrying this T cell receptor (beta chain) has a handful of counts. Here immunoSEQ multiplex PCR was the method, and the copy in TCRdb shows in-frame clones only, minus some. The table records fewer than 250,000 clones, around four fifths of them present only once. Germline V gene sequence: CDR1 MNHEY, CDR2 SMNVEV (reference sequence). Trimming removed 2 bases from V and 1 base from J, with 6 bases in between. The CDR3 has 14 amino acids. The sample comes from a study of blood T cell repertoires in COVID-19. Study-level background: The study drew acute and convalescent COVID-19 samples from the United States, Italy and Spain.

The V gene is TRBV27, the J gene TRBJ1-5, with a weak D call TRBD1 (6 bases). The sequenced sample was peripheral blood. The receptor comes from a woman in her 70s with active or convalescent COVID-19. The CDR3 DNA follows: TGTGCCAGCAGTTTACAGGGGAGCAATCAGCCCCAGCATTTT. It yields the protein CASSLQGSNQPQHF.